Sequencing of this TCR beta chain was carried out in a study of blood T cell repertoires in COVID-19. Looking at the study overall: The United States, Italy and Spain provided the acute and convalescent COVID-19 samples. The analysed material was cDNA or gDNA that came from T cells, B-cell-depleted T cells, or PBMCs.

V was trimmed by 2 bases and J by 5 bases, leaving 19 bases between them. The CDR3 has 16 amino acids. Germline lookup yields CDR1 PRHDT and CDR2 FYEKMQ (reference sequence). Original processing notes: Counts of nucleated cells, estimated from reference gene primer amplification, were obtained. Here immunoSEQ multiplex PCR was the method, and the copy in TCRdb shows in-frame clones only, minus some. That table supplies the V and J calls and clone size; D and trimming were determined from the DNA. The data contain approximately 290,000 clones, around 89% of them seen just once; the ten biggest clones take up about 0.8%.

The clonotype originates from a man aged 30 to 45 with acute or convalescent COVID-19. The sample comprised peripheral blood. V is TRBV13 and J is TRBJ2-7; D gene unclear. Written as DNA, the CDR3 is TGTGCCAGCAGCTTACAAACAGCCTCTACCTTGAACGAGCAGTACTTC. Its translation: CASSLQTASTLNEQYF.